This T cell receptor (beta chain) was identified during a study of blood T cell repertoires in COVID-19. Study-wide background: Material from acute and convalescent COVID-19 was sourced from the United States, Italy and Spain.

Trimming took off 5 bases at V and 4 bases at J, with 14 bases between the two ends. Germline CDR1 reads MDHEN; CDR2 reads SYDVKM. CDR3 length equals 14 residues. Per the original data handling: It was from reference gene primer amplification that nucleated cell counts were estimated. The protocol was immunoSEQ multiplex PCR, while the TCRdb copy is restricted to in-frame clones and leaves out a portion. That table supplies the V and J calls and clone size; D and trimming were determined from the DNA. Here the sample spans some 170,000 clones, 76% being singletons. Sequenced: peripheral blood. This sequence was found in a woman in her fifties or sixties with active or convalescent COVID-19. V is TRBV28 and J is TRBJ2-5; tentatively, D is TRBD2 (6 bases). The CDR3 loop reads CASSGTPQGETQYF. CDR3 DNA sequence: TGTGCCAGCAGTGGGACTCCCCAGGGAGAGACCCAGTACTTC.